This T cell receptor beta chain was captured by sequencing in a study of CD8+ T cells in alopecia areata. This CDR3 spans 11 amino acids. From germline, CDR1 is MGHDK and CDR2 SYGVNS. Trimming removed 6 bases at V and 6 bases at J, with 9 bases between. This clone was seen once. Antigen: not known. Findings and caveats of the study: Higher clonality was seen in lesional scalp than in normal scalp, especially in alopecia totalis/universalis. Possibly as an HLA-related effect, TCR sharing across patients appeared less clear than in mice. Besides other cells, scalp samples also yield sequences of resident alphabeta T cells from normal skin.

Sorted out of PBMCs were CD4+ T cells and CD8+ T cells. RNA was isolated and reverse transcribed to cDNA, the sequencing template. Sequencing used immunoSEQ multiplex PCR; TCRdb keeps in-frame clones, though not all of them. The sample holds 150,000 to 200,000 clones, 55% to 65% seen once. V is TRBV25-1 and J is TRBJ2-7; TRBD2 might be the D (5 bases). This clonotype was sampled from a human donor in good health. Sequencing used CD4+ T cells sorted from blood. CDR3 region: CASRTRGEQYF. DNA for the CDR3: TGTGCCAGCAGAACTCGGGGCGAGCAGTACTTC.